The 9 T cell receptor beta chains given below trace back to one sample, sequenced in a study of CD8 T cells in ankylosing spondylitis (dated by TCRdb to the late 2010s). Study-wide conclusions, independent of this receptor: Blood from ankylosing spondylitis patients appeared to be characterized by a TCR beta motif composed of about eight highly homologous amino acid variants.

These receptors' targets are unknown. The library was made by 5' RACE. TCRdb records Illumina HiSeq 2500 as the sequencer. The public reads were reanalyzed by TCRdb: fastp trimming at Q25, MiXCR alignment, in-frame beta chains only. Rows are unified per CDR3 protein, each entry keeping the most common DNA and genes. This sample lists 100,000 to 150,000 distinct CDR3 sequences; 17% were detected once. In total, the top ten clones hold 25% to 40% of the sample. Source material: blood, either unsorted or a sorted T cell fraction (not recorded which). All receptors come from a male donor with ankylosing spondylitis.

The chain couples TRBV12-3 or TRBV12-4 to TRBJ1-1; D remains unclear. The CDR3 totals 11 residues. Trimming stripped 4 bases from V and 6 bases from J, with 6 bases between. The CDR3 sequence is CASSSSSEAFF. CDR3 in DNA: TGTGCCAGCAGTTCGAGCTCTGAAGCTTTCTTT.

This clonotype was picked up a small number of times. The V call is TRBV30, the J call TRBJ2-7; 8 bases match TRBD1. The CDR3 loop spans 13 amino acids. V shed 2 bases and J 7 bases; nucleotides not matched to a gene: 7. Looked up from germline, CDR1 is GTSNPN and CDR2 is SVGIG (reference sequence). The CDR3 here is CAWSPQGADEQYF. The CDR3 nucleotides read TGTGCCTGGAGTCCCCAGGGGGCGGATGAGCAGTACTTC.

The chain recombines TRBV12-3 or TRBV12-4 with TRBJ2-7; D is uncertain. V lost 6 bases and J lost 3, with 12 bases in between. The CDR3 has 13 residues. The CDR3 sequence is CASSLGVLYEQYF. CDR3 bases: TGTGCCAGCAGCCTCGGCGTGCTCTACGAGCAGTACTTC.

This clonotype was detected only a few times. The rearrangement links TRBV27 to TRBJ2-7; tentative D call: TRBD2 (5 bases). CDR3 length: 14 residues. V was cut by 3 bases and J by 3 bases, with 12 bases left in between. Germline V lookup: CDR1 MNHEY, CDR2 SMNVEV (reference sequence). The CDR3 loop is CASSFYDGGYEQYF. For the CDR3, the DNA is TGTGCCAGCAGTTTTTACGACGGAGGCTACGAGCAGTACTTC.

This CDR3 reads CASSLSGISTDTQYF. DNA of the CDR3: TGTGCCAGCAGTTTATCAGGGATCTCTACAGATACGCAGTATTTT. This chain joins TRBV28 and TRBJ2-3; TRBD1 is a possible D gene (5 bases). V lost 1 base to trimming and J lost 3 bases, with 11 bases between them. There are 15 residues in the CDR3. Germline V CDR1 and CDR2: MDHEN, SYDVKM.

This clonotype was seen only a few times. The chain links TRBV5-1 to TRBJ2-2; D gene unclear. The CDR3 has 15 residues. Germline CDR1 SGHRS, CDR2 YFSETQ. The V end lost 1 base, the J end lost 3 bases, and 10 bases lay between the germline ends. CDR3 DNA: TGCGCCAGCAGCTTGACGGGCGCGGACACCGGGGAGCTGTTTTTT. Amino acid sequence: CASSLTGADTGELFF.

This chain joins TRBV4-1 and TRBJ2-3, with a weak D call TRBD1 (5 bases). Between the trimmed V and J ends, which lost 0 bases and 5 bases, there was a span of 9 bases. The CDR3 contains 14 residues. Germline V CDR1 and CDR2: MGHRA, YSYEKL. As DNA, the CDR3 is TGCGCCAGCAGCCAAGATCCCAGGGAAGATACGCAGTATTTT. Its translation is CASSQDPREDTQYF.

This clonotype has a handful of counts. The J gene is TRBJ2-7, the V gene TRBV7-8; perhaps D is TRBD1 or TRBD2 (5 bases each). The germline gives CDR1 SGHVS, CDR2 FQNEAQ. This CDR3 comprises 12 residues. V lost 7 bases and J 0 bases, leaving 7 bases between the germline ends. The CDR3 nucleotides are TGTGCCAGCATGGGACCCTCCTACGAGCAGTACTTC. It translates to CASMGPSYEQYF.

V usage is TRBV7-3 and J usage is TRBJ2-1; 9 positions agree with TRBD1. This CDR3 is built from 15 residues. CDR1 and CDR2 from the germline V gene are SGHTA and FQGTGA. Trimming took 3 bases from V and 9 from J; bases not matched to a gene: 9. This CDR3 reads CASSFMTGGFSEQFF. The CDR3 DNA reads TGTGCCAGCAGCTTCATGACAGGGGGATTTAGTGAGCAGTTCTTC.